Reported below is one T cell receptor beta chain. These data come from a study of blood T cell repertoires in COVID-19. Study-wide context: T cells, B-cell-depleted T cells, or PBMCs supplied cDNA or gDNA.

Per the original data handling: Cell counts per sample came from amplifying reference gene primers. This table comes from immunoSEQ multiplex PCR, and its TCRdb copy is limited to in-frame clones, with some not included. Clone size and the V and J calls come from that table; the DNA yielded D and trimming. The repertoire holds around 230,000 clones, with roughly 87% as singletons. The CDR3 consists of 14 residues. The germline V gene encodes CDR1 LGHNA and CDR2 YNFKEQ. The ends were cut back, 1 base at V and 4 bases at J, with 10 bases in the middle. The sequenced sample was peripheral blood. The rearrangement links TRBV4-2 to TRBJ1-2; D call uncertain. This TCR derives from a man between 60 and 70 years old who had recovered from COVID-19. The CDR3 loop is CASSQGQNVYGYTF. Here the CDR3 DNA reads TGTGCCAGCAGCCAAGGGCAAAATGTCTATGGCTACACCTTC.